This paragraph covers one T cell receptor (beta chain) sequence. It lacks a known antigen. Base qualities are not at hand, and no much larger clone is one base apart. Another Seattle source contributed samples from volunteer blood donors who had recovered from COVID-19. The collaborating institutions used their own protocols to collect whole blood in K2EDTA tubes. For TCRbeta analysis, collaborator samples were shipped as frozen whole blood, as isolated PBMCs, or as DNA extracted from either sample type. This sample is part of a study of blood T cell repertoires in COVID-19 (dated by TCRdb to 2019 to 2021). General notes on the study: Samples covering the acute and convalescent phases of COVID-19 were provided by collaborators in the United States, Italy and Spain. A freely available public database, intended as a resource for researchers studying the immune response to SARS-CoV-2, is where the repertoires were released. Where HLA class I and class II types were available, the types were taken from metadata supplied by the sample provider, not from assay-based typing. The material from the prospective study consisted of cDNA or gDNA derived from T cells, B-cell-depleted T cells, or PBMCs. A de-identified subject ID, COVID-19 status, age in years and sex were almost always included in the sample metadata. The dataset comprised deeply sampled blood TCRbeta repertoires from subjects exposed to, actively infected with, or recovered from COVID-19. The samples were drawn from the first 160 participants of the ongoing ImmuneRACE study and from over 950 subjects provided by 6 global collaborators.

The immunoSEQ Assay, a bias-controlled multiplex PCR, was used to amplify TCRbeta CDR3 regions from genomic DNA. As for the authors' bioinformatics: Within the assay, amplification of reference gene primers was used to estimate how many nucleated cells each sample contained. Sequence reads were collapsed and filtered to measure the absolute abundance of every unique TCRbeta CDR3 rearrangement. For each sample, productive Simpson clonality was calculated as the square root of Simpson's diversity index over productive rearrangements. Drawn from immuneACCESS, this table holds only the in-frame rearrangements with V and J called that TCRdb kept. Clones are partly lost; checked studies trace under half to an unresolved V gene and leave the rest unexplained. That table furnishes V, J and clone size, whereas the DNA furnished D and trimming. The sample includes approximately 200,000 clones, with more than 75% observed a single time. Approximately 6% of the sample goes to the ten largest clones.

The investigation overall reported the following: The quantity of clinical and demographic metadata differed by source and by participant and was supplied without curation.

The CDR1 and CDR2 encoded by the germline V gene are MNHEY and SVGAGI. Trimmed from V: 5 bases; trimmed from J: 2 bases; junction bases lacking a gene match: 6. There are 14 amino acids in the CDR3, from cysteine to phenylalanine inclusive. The only DNA kept is the CDR3, 42 bases in frame from the first base. The V gene is TRBV6-5 and the J gene is TRBJ2-7; 7 junctional bases match TRBD1. The clonotype comes from a man aged 60 to 75 who had recovered from COVID-19. Source material: peripheral blood. The CDR3 reads CASSTSTGPYEQYF. The DNA sequence is given as TGTGCCAGCAGTACATCGACAGGGCCCTACGAGCAGTACTTC.